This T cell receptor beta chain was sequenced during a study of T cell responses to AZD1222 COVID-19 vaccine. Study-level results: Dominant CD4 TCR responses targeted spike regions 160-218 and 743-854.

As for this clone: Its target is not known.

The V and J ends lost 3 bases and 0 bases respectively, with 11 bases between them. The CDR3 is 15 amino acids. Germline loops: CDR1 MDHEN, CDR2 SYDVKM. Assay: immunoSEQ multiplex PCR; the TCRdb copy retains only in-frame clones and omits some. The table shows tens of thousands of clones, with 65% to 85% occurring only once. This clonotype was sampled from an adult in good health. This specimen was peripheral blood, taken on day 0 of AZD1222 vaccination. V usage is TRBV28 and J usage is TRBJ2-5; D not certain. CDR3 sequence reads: CASSFLRGYQETQYF. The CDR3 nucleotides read TGTGCCAGCAGTTTCCTCCGCGGATACCAAGAGACCCAGTACTTC.